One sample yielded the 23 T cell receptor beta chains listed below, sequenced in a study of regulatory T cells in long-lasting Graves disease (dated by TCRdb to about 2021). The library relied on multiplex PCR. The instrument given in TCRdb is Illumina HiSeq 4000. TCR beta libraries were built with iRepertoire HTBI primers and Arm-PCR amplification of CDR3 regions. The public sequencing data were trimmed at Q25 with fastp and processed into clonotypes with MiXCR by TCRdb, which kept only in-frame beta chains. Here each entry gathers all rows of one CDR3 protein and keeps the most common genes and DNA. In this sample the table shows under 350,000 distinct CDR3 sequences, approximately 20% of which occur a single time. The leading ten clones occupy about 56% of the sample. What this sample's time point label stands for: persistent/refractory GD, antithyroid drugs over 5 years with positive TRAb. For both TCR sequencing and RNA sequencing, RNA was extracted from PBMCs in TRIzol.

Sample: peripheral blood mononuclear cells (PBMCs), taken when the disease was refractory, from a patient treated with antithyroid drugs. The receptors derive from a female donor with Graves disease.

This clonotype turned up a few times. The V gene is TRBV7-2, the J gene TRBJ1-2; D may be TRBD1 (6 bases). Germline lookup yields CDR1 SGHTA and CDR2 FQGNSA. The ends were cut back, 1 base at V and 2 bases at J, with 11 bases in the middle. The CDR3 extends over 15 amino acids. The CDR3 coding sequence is TGTGCCAGCAGCTTAGAACAGGGAAGGAACTATGGCTACACCTTC. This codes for CASSLEQGRNYGYTF.

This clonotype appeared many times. The CDR3 region has the DNA TGTGCCAGCAGTGAAGATGTGGGAGGACCAGACAATGAGCAGTTCTTC. This translates into CASSEDVGGPDNEQFF. This sequence joins TRBV6-2 or TRBV6-3 and TRBJ2-1; perhaps TRBD2 as D (6 bases). The V end was cut by 5 bases, the J end by 5 bases, with 19 bases between. The CDR3 consists of 16 residues. Germline CDR1 is MNHEY and CDR2 is SVGEGT.

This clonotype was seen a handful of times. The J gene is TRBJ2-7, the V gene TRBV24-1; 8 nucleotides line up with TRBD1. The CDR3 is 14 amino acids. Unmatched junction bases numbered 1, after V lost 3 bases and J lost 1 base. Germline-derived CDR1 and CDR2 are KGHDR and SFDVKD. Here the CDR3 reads CATSDTGGSYEQYF. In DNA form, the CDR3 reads TGTGCCACCAGTGATACAGGGGGATCCTACGAGCAGTACTTC.

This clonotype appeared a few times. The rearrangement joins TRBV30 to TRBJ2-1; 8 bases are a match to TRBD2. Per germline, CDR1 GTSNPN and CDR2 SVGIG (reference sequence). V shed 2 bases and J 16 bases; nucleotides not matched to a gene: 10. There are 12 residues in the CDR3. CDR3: CAWSRAGGVQFF. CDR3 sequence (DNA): TGTGCCTGGAGTAGGGCGGGAGGAGTTCAATTCTTC. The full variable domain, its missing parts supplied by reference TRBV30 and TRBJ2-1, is SQTIHQWPATLVQPVGSPLSLECTVEGTSNPNLYWYRQAAGRGLQLLFYSVGIGQISSEVPQNLSASRPQDRQFILSSKKLLLSDSGFYLCAWSRAGGVQFFGPGTRLTVL.

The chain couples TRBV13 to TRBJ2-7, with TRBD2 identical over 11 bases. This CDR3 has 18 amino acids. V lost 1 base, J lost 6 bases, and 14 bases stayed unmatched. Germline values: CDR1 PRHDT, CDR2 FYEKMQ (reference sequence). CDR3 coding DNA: TGTGCCAGCAGCTTAGTGACCCCCATAGCGGGAGGGCCGGGCGAGCAGTACTTC. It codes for CASSLVTPIAGGPGEQYF.

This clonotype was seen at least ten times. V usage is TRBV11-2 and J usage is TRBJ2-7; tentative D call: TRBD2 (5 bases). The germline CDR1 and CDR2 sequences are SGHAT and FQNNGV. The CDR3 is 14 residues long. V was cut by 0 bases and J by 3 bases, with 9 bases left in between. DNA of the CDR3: TGTGCCAGCAGCTTAGATTTGAGGGACTACGAGCAGTACTTC. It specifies CASSLDLRDYEQYF.

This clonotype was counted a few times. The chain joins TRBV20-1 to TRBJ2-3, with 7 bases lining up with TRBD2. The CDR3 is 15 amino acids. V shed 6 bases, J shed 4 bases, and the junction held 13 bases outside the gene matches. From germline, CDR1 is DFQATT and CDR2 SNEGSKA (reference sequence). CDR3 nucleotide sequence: TGCAGTGCCACCCCCGGTAGCGGGTCCGCAGATACGCAGTATTTT. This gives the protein CSATPGSGSADTQYF.

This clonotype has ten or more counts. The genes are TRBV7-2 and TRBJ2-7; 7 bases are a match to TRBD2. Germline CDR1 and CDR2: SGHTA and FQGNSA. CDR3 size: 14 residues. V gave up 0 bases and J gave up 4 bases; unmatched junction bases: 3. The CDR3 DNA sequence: TGTGCCAGCAGCTTAGCGGGAGGGGTTTACGAGCAGTACTTC. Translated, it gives CASSLAGGVYEQYF.

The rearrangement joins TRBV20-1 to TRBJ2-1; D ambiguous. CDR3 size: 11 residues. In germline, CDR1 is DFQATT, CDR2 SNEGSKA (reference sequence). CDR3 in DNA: TGCAGGGTAAGCTCCTACAATGAGCAGTTCTTC. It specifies CRVSSYNEQFF.

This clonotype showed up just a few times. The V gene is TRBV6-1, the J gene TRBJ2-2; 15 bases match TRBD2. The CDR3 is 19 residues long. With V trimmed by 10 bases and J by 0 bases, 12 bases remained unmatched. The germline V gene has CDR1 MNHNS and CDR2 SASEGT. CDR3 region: CAIRPGLAGGTANTGELFF. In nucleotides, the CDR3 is TGTGCCATCAGGCCGGGACTAGCGGGAGGTACCGCGAACACCGGGGAGCTGTTTTTT.

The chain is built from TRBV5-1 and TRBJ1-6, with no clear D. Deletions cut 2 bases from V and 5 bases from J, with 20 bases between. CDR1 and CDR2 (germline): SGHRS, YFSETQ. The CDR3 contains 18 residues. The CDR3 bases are TGCGCCAGCAGCTTCCCAACCCCATCGGCAGCCGATAATTCACCCCTCCACTTT. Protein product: CASSFPTPSAADNSPLHF.

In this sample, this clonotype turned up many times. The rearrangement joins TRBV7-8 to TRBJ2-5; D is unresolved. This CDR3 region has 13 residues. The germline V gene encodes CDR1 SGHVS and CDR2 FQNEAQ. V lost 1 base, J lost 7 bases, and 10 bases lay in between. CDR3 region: CASSLETVRTQYF. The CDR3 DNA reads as TGTGCCAGCAGCTTAGAAACGGTTCGGACCCAGTACTTC.

The CDR3 sequence is CASRSLQGWQETQYF. DNA of the CDR3: TGTGCCAGCAGGTCATTACAGGGGTGGCAAGAGACCCAGTACTTC. The V call is TRBV6-1, the J call TRBJ2-5; 7 nucleotides align to TRBD1. CDR1 is MNHNS and CDR2 is SASEGT in the germline V gene. With 6 bases clipped from V and 2 bases from J, the junction kept 9 bases outside the gene matches. The CDR3 runs 15 residues.

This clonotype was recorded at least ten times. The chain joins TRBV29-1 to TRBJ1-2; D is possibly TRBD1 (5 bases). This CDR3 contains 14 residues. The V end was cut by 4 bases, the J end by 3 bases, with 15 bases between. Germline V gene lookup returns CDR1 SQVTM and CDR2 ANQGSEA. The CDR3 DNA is TGCAGCGTTGGCCCGACGGGGGGGGACTATGGCTACACCTTC. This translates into CSVGPTGGDYGYTF.

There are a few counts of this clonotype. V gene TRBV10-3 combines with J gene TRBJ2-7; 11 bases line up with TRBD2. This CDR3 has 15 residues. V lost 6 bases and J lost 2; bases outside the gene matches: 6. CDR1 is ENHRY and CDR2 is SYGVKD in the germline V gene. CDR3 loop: CAISPLLAGAYEQYF. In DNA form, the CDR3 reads TGTGCCATCAGCCCACTACTAGCGGGGGCCTACGAGCAGTACTTC.

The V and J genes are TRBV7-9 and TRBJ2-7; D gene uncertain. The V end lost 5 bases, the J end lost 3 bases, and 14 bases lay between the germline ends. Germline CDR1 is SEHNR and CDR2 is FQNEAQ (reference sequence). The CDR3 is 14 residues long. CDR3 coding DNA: TGTGCCAGCAGCCATATTCGGCTGGACTACGAGCAGTACTTC. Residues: CASSHIRLDYEQYF.

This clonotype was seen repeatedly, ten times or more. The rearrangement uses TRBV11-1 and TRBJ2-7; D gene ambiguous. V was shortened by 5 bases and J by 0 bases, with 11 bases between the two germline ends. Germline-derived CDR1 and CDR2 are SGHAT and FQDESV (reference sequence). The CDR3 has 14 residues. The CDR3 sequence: CASSRELPSYEQYF. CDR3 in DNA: TGTGCCAGCAGCAGAGAGTTGCCCTCCTACGAGCAGTACTTC.

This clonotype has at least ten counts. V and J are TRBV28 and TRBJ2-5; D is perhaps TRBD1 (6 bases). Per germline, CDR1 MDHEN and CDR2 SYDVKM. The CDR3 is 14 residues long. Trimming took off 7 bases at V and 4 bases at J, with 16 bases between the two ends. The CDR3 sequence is CASKKRGLPETQYF. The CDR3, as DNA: TGTGCCAGCAAAAAAAGGGGGTTGCCAGAGACCCAGTACTTC.

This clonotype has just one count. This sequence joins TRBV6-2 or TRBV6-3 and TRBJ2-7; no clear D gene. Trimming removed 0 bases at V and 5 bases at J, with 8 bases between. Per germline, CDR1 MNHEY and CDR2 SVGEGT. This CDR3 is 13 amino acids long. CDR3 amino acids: CASSYSRRNEQYF. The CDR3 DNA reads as TGTGCCAGCAGTTACTCAAGGAGAAACGAGCAGTACTTC.

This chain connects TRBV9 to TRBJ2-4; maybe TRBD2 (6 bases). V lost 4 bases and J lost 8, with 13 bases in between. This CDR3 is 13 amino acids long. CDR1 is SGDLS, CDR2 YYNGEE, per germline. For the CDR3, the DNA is TGTGCCAGCAGCCTACGGGAGAGAGACATTCAGTACTTC. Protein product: CASSLRERDIQYF.

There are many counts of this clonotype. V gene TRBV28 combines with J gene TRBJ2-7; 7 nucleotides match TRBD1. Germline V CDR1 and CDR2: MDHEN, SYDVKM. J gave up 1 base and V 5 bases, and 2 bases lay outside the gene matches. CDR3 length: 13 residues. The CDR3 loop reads CASSRDSSYEQYF. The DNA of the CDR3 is TGTGCCAGCAGTCGGGACAGTTCCTACGAGCAGTACTTC.

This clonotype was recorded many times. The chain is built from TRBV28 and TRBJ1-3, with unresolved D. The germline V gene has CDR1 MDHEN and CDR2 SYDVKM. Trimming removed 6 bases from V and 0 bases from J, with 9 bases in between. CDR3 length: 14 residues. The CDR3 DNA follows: TGTGCCAGCAGCCACCCCCTCTCTGGAAACACCATATATTTT. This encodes CASSHPLSGNTIYF.

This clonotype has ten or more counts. The CDR3 DNA reads as TGTGCCAGCAGTTACGCCGGACTCTATACAGGGGAAAACACTGAAGCTTTCTTT. Protein sequence: CASSYAGLYTGENTEAFF. The J gene is TRBJ1-1, the V gene TRBV6-2 or TRBV6-3; the match to TRBD1 covers 7 bases. The CDR3 is 18 amino acids. V trimming: 2 bases; J trimming: 2 bases; junction bases outside the gene matches: 14. Germline V CDR1 and CDR2: MNHEY, SVGEGT.